Shown below are 16 T cell receptor beta chains from a single sample sequenced in a study of shared clonotypes between healthy human individuals. Some clones are missing from TCRdb's copy, which holds only in-frame ones; the method was immunoSEQ multiplex PCR. The sample has 2.5 million or so clones, around 94% seen once. The specimen was naive CD4+ T cells sorted from blood. Subset of the sample: CD45RA+ positively selected. The receptors derive from a man aged 18 to 30 in good health.

CDR3 protein: CASSESYLGDTQYF. CDR3 DNA sequence: TGTGCCAGCAGTGAATCCTATCTAGGAGATACGCAGTATTTT. The V and J genes are TRBV2 and TRBJ2-3; D is uncertain. CDR3 length: 14 residues. The germline V and J ends were trimmed by 2 bases and 5 bases, with 11 bases remaining between them. The germline gives CDR1 SNHLY, CDR2 FYNNEI.

The V gene is TRBV18, the J gene TRBJ2-3; TRBD2 aligns across 8 bases. This CDR3 spans 16 amino acids. The trim removed 0 bases at V and 6 bases at J, leaving 8 bases unmatched. Germline loops: CDR1 KGHSH, CDR2 LQKENI. In nucleotides, the CDR3 is TGTGCCAGCTCACCACCCGGAGGACTAGCTCCGGATACGCAGTATTTT. Amino acids: CASSPPGGLAPDTQYF.

This clone appeared once. J is TRBJ1-6 and V is TRBV19; the D is unclear. The CDR3 extends over 15 amino acids. Trimming removed 3 bases at V and 4 bases at J, with 10 bases between. CDR1 is LNHDA, CDR2 SQIVND, per germline (reference sequence). Here the CDR3 reads CASSMGYGYNSPLHF. CDR3 DNA: TGTGCCAGTAGTATGGGGTACGGATATAATTCACCCCTCCACTTT.

This chain links TRBV19 with TRBJ2-2; D unclear. This CDR3 contains 18 residues. Germline-derived CDR1 and CDR2 are LNHDA and SQIVND (reference sequence). Trimming removed 2 bases at V and 0 bases at J, with 16 bases between. The DNA of the CDR3 is TGTGCCAGTAGTATAATAAAGAAGGTCGCATCGAACACCGGGGAGCTGTTTTTT. It encodes CASSIIKKVASNTGELFF.

V and J are TRBV7-9 and TRBJ1-6, with a possible D match to TRBD1 (6 bases). Trimming took off 4 bases at V and 8 bases at J, with 9 bases between the two ends. CDR3 size: 13 residues. Germline V gene sequence: CDR1 SEHNR, CDR2 FQNEAQ (reference sequence). As DNA, the CDR3 is TGTGCCAGCAGCTATCCAGGGGATTCACCCCTCCACTTT. Encoded protein: CASSYPGDSPLHF. Using reference TRBV7-9 and TRBJ1-6 for the parts outside the CDR3, the full variable domain is DTGVSQNPRHKITKRGQNVTFRCDPISEHNRLYWYRQTLGQGPEFLTYFQNEAQLEKSRLLSDRFSAERPKGSFSTLEIQRTEQGDSAMYLCASSYPGDSPLHFGNGTRLTVT.

The chain uses TRBV5-1 and TRBJ1-2, with a weak D call TRBD1 (6 bases). The V gene's germline CDR1 is SGHRS and CDR2 YFSETQ. The CDR3 sequence is 14 residues long. V was cut by 3 bases and J by 8 bases, with 17 bases left in between. This chain's CDR3 is CASSYGQSEWGYTF. For the CDR3, the DNA is TGCGCCAGCAGCTACGGACAGTCGGAGTGGGGCTACACCTTC.

This rearrangement joins TRBV4-1 to TRBJ2-7; 12 nucleotides agree with TRBD2. V trimming: 2 bases; J trimming: 3 bases; junction bases outside the gene matches: 5. This CDR3 is 16 amino acids long. The V gene's germline CDR1 is MGHRA and CDR2 YSYEKL. The CDR3 DNA follows: TGCGCCAGCAGCCAATCCCTAGCGGGAGGGTTCTACGAGCAGTACTTC. As protein: CASSQSLAGGFYEQYF.

The CDR3 reads CASSLLWLGQGAEAFF. The CDR3 DNA sequence: TGCGCCAGCAGCTTGTTGTGGCTCGGACAGGGGGCTGAAGCTTTCTTT. V is TRBV5-1 and J is TRBJ1-1; the match to TRBD1 covers 10 bases. Germline CDR1 is SGHRS and CDR2 is YFSETQ. This CDR3 has 16 residues. With V trimmed by 1 base and J by 6 bases, 9 bases remained unmatched.

This clone was observed a few times. The same CDR3 arises from other DNA sequences in this sample as well. The genes are TRBV27 and TRBJ1-5; D unresolved. V lost 3 bases to trimming and J lost 2 bases, with 2 bases between them. CDR3 length: 12 amino acids. The germline V gene has CDR1 MNHEY and CDR2 SMNVEV (reference sequence). The CDR3 is CASSFRNQPQHF. The CDR3, as DNA: TGTGCCAGCAGTTTCCGCAATCAGCCCCAGCATTTT.

The rearrangement links TRBV21-1 to TRBJ1-1. TRBV21-1 represents a pseudogene. The CDR3 totals 12 residues. The CDR3 DNA sequence: TGTGCCAGCAGCCCCCAAATCGTTGAAGCTTTCTTT. It yields the protein CASSPQIVEAFF.

The rearrangement uses TRBV5-4 and TRBJ1-1, with 7 bases aligning to TRBD1. CDR1 is SGHNT, CDR2 YYREEE, per germline (reference sequence). Losses at the gene ends were 4 bases for V and 3 bases for J; bases not matched to a gene: 3. CDR3 length: 13 amino acids. CDR3 amino acids: CASSQDRDTEAFF. The CDR3 DNA is TGTGCCAGCAGCCAAGACAGGGACACTGAAGCTTTCTTT.

This clone was seen just once. This rearrangement joins TRBV5-6 to TRBJ1-1; maybe TRBD1 (6 bases). Trimming left V 4 bases short and J 12 bases short, with 22 bases between. This CDR3 has 14 amino acids. Germline-derived CDR1 and CDR2 are SGHDT and YYEEEE. The CDR3 DNA is TGTGCCAGCAGCCTACGGACAGCGAAGTATTGGACTTTCTTT. Amino acids: CASSLRTAKYWTFF.

This clone showed up just once. V and J are TRBV7-6 and TRBJ1-2, with D uncertain. This CDR3 has 15 amino acids. CDR1 and CDR2 from the germline V gene are SGHVS and FNYEAQ. The V end lost 1 base, the J end lost 2 bases, and 11 bases lay between the germline ends. CDR3 sequence: CASSLDQGWNYGYTF. The CDR3 DNA sequence: TGTGCCAGCAGCTTAGACCAAGGGTGGAACTATGGCTACACCTTC.

The chain combines TRBV6-1 with TRBJ1-6, with 7 bases identical to TRBD1. This CDR3 contains 15 residues. V trimming: 7 bases; J trimming: 5 bases; junction bases outside the gene matches: 8. The V gene's germline CDR1 is MNHNS and CDR2 SASEGT. CDR3 bases: TGTGCCAGCACTTTGACAGGGTGGAATAATTCACCCCTCCACTTT. Translating it yields CASTLTGWNNSPLHF.

This clone was seen only once. As DNA, the CDR3 is TGTGCCAGCAGCCGACTAGCGGGGGGATCCGGGGAGCTGTTTTTT. Its protein is CASSRLAGGSGELFF. The J gene is TRBJ2-2, the V gene TRBV7-2; 13 bases map to TRBD2. Trimming cost V 5 bases and J 6 bases; bases outside gene matches: 3. Germline V gives CDR1 SGHTA, CDR2 FQGNSA. This CDR3 is 15 amino acids long.

The chain carries TRBV19 and TRBJ1-5, with 10 bases identical to TRBD1. This CDR3 has 15 residues. With V trimmed by 3 bases and J by 7 bases, 6 bases remained unmatched. The germline CDR1 and CDR2 sequences are LNHDA and SQIVND (reference sequence). The CDR3 DNA is TGTGCCAGTAGTATTTTCGGGACAGGGGAGCAGCCCCAGCATTTT. This sequence encodes CASSIFGTGEQPQHF. Full variable domain (rest looked up from reference TRBV19 and TRBJ1-5): DGGITQSPKYLFRKEGQNVTLSCEQNLNHDAMYWYRQDPGQGLRLIYYSQIVNDFQKGDIAEGYSVSREKKESFPLTVTSAQKNPTAFYLCASSIFGTGEQPQHFGDGTRLSIL.